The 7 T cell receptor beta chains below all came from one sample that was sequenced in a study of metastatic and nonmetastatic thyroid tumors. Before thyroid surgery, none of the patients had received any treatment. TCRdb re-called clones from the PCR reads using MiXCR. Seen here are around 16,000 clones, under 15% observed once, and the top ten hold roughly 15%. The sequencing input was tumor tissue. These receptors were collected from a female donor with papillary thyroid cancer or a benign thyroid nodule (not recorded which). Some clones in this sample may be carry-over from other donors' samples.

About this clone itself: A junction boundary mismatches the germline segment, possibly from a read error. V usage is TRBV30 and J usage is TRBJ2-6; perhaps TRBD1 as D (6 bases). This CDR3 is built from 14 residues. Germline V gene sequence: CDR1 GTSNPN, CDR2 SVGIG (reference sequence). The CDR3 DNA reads TGTGCCCGGAGTTCAGGGGTCGGGGCCAACGTCCTGACTTTC. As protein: CARSSGVGANVLTF.

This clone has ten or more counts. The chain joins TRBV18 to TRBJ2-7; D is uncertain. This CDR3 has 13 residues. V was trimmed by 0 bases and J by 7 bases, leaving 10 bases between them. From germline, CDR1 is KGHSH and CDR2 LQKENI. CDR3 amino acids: CASSPPLGSEQYF. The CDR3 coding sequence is TGTGCCAGCTCACCACCCCTCGGCTCGGAGCAGTACTTC.

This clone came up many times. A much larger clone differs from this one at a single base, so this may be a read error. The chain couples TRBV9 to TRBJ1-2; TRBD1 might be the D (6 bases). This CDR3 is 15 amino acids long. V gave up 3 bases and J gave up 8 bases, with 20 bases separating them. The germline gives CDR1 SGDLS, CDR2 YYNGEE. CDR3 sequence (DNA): TGTGCCAGCAGCGCCAGGGGACACGGAGGAGCGGGCTACACCTTC. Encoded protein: CASSARGHGGAGYTF.

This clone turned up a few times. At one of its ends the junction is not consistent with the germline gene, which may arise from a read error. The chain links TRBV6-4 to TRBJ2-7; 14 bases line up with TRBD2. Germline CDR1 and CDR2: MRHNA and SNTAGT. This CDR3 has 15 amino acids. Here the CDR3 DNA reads TGTGCCAGCAGGGCCGGACTAGCGGGGGGAGAGGAGCAGCGCTTC. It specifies CASRAGLAGGEEQRF.

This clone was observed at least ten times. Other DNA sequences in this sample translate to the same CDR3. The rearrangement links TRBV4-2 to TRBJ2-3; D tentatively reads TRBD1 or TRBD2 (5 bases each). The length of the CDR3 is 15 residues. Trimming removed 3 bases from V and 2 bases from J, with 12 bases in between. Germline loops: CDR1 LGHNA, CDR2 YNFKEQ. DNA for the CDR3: TGTGCCAGCAGCCAGGGGGAAGGGGACACAGATACGCAGTATTTT. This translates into CASSQGEGDTDTQYF.

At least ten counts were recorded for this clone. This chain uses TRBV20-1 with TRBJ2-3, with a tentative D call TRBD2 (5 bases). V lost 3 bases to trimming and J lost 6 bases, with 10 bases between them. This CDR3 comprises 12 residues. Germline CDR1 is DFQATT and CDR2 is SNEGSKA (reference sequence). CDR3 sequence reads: CSASTPGDTQYF. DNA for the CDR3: TGCAGTGCTAGCACCCCGGGGGATACGCAGTATTTT.

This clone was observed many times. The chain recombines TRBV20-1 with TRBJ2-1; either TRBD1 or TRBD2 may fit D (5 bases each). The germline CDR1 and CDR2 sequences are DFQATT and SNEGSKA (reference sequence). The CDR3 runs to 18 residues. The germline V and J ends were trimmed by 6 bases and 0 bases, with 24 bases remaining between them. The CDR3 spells CSAPPRGFLSSSYNEQFF. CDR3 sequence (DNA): TGCAGTGCCCCCCCTCGGGGCTTCCTCTCAAGCTCCTACAATGAGCAGTTCTTC.